This TCR beta chain was captured by sequencing in a study of intratumoral heterogeneity in liver cancer. Looking at the study overall: The median patient age was roughly 62 years, and most were male. Whole-study results and caveats: Reportedly, regional differences in tumor-infiltrating lymphocyte burden estimated from RNA-seq held up under TCR sequencing. No significant regional difference in overall T cell clonality was found. Region b showed significantly fewer unique T-cell clonal expansions than region a.

About this clone: The antigen is not known.

Sequenced by immunoSEQ multiplex PCR; TCRdb stores in-frame clones only, minus some. The sample yields some 7,000 clones, under 60% seen once. The V gene's germline CDR1 is LNHNV and CDR2 YYDKDF (reference sequence). V was pared by 1 base and J by 8 bases, with 11 bases between. The CDR3 is 14 residues long. Multiple geographically separated regions of the hepatocellular carcinoma nodule were sampled separately. The clonotype was recovered from a man between 65 and 79 years old with hepatocellular carcinoma. The gene calls are TRBV15 and TRBJ1-4; tentatively, D is TRBD1 (6 bases). The sequenced sample was tumor tissue, obtained before any cancer treatment. The CDR3 DNA sequence: TGTGCCACCAGCAGAGCAGGGGTACACGAAAAACTGTTTTTT. Translation gives CATSRAGVHEKLFF.